The 22 T cell receptor beta chains listed next were all sequenced from one sample in a study of coeliac disease. Clones were read by immunoSEQ multiplex PCR, and TCRdb kept only the in-frame ones, dropping some. The sample lists about 3,000 clones; roughly half were seen once. Whole-study results and caveats: Active celiac intraepithelial and lamina propria samples had lower TRB and TRG clonality than control samples.

These receptors lack a known antigen. The sample comprised intraepithelial lymphocytes from the gut. Every receptor here comes from a man aged 45-60 years with active celiac disease.

The chain has TRBV7-9 and TRBJ1-6; D is unclear. This CDR3 has 13 amino acids. The V end lost 3 bases, the J end lost 9 bases, and 9 bases lay between the germline ends. The germline CDR1 and CDR2 sequences are SEHNR and FQNEAQ (reference sequence). CDR3 bases: TGTGCCAGCAGCTTTGGCGGAACTTCACCCCTCCACTTT. Translation: CASSFGGTSPLHF.

This chain joins TRBV5-1 and TRBJ1-2; TRBD1 matches at 8 bases. The CDR3 sequence is 16 residues long. The junction had 7 bases not matched to a gene; V was cut back by 3 bases and J by 0 bases. The germline gives CDR1 SGHRS, CDR2 YFSETQ. The CDR3 protein is CASSSPGGKANYGYTF. The DNA of the CDR3 is TGCGCCAGCAGCTCCCCAGGGGGCAAAGCTAACTATGGCTACACCTTC. The full variable domain, with the rest looked up from reference TRBV5-1 and TRBJ1-2, is KAGVTQTPRYLIKTRGQQVTLSCSPISGHRSVSWYQQTPGQGLQFLFEYFSETQRNKGNFPGRFSGRQFSNSRSEMNVSTLELGDSALYLCASSSPGGKANYGYTFGSGTRLTVV.

The gene calls are TRBV11-3 and TRBJ2-5; 12 bases agree with TRBD2. V lost 1 base and J lost 9; bases outside the gene matches: 9. There are 16 residues in the CDR3. In germline, CDR1 is SGHNT, CDR2 YENEEA. The CDR3 DNA is TGTGCCAGCAGCTTAGCGACTAGCGGGGGAGCCGTGGCCCAGTACTTC. It yields the protein CASSLATSGGAVAQYF.

The chain is built from TRBV6-1 and TRBJ1-6, with D unclear. The CDR3 spans 13 residues. Germline lookup yields CDR1 MNHNS and CDR2 SASEGT. Trimming pared 2 bases from V and 9 bases from J, leaving 8 bases between. CDR3 sequence (DNA): TGTGCCAGCAGTGAATTGAGGGTTTCACCCCTCCACTTT. This sequence encodes CASSELRVSPLHF.

J is TRBJ2-3 and V is TRBV30; the match to TRBD2 covers 7 bases. With 1 base clipped from V and 4 bases from J, the junction kept 5 bases outside the gene matches. Germline loops: CDR1 GTSNPN, CDR2 SVGIG (reference sequence). The CDR3 length is 14 residues. CDR3 residues: CAWSASGGADTQYF. CDR3 DNA sequence: TGTGCCTGGAGTGCTAGCGGAGGGGCAGATACGCAGTATTTT.

This sequence joins TRBV7-2 and TRBJ2-7; TRBD2 might be the D (6 bases). Germline CDR1 reads SGHTA; CDR2 reads FQGNSA. CDR3 size: 13 residues. Trimming removed 0 bases from V and 6 bases from J, with 9 bases in between. CDR3 bases: TGTGCCAGCAGCTTAGCCCGGGAGCTCGAGCAGTACGTC. Amino acid sequence: CASSLARELEQYV.

In DNA, the CDR3 is TGTGCCAGCAGGGGGAGGGGATATCAAGAGACCCAGTACTTC. Its protein is CASRGRGYQETQYF. The genes are TRBV11-2 and TRBJ2-5, with 7 positions matching TRBD2. CDR3 length equals 14 residues. Unmatched junction bases numbered 6, after V lost 6 bases and J lost 2 bases. From germline, CDR1 is SGHAT and CDR2 FQNNGV.

The V call is TRBV11-2, the J call TRBJ2-2, with TRBD1 identical over 9 bases. V dropped 5 bases and J dropped 7; count of bases not matched to a gene: 5. Germline V gene data show CDR1 as SGHAT and CDR2 as FQNNGV. The CDR3 length is 14 residues. For the CDR3, the DNA is TGTGCCAGCAGCAGGACAGGGGTCGGCGGGGAGCTGTTTTTT. It codes for CASSRTGVGGELFF.

This chain uses TRBV7-9 with TRBJ2-7; 7 nucleotides align to TRBD1. Unmatched junction bases numbered 13, after V lost 6 bases and J lost 2 bases. Germline V gene lookup returns CDR1 SEHNR and CDR2 FQNEAQ (reference sequence). This CDR3 spans 16 amino acids. The CDR3 protein is CASSSTGTAFPYEQYF. The CDR3 nucleotides read TGTGCCAGCAGTTCGACCGGGACAGCATTCCCCTACGAGCAGTACTTC.

The V gene is TRBV5-1, the J gene TRBJ2-5, with D possibly matching TRBD1 (6 bases). V was pared by 3 bases and J by 5 bases, with 20 bases between. CDR1 and CDR2 from the germline V gene are SGHRS and YFSETQ. The CDR3 contains 16 residues. CDR3 coding DNA: TGCGCCAGCAGCTGGCCTTTGGGGCCAGGGGCCGAGACCCAGTACTTC. Translating gives CASSWPLGPGAETQYF.

The chain combines TRBV2 with TRBJ2-5; TRBD1 matches at 9 bases. V shed 7 bases, J shed 7 bases, and the junction held 13 bases outside the gene matches. Germline values: CDR1 SNHLY, CDR2 FYNNEI. The CDR3 loop spans 15 amino acids. The CDR3 loop is CASTPTGGIPGTQYF. The CDR3 nucleotides are TGTGCCAGCACCCCGACAGGGGGGATCCCCGGGACCCAGTACTTC. Full variable domain (outside the CDR3, taken from reference TRBV2 and TRBJ2-5): EPEVTQTPSHQVTQMGQEVILRCVPISNHLYFYWYRQILGQKVEFLVSFYNNEISEKSEIFDDQFSVERPDGSNFTLKIRSTKLEDSAMYFCASTPTGGIPGTQYFGPGTRLLVL.

This clone occurred a few times. This sequence joins TRBV15 and TRBJ2-3; 14 bases fit TRBD2. The CDR3 contains 15 residues. V dropped 4 bases and J dropped 5; count of bases not matched to a gene: 2. The germline CDR1 and CDR2 sequences are LNHNV and YYDKDF (reference sequence). This CDR3 reads CATSTGTSGRDTQYF. In DNA, the CDR3 is TGTGCCACCAGCACCGGGACTAGCGGGAGAGATACGCAGTATTTT.

This CDR3 reads CASSFREKLFF. CDR3 in DNA: TGCGCCAGCAGCTTCAGGGAAAAACTGTTTTTT. The chain couples TRBV5-1 to TRBJ1-4, with no clear D. The germline V gene has CDR1 SGHRS and CDR2 YFSETQ. V was clipped by 2 bases and J by 8 bases, with 4 bases between them. The CDR3 has 11 amino acids.

V gene TRBV5-3 combines with J gene TRBJ2-1; a possible D gene is TRBD2 (5 bases). Being an ORF, TRBV5-3 has a function that is uncertain. This CDR3 region has 17 residues. Between the trimmed V and J ends, which lost 7 bases and 0 bases, there was a span of 20 bases. CDR3 loop: CARGSPSGRRSYNEQFF. In DNA, the CDR3 is TGTGCCAGAGGATCCCCAAGCGGTCGCCGCTCCTACAATGAGCAGTTCTTC.

V is TRBV7-2 and J is TRBJ2-1; 8 positions agree with TRBD1. The CDR3 is made up of 19 amino acids. Germline lookup yields CDR1 SGHTA and CDR2 FQGNSA. J was trimmed by 8 bases and V by 7 bases; bases with no gene match: 25. This chain's CDR3 is CASKLRWRAGGSLVDEQFF. In DNA form, the CDR3 reads TGTGCCAGCAAGCTTAGGTGGAGGGCAGGGGGCTCGTTAGTGGATGAGCAGTTCTTC. Supplemented by reference TRBV7-2 and TRBJ2-1, the full variable domain reads GAGVSQSPSNKVTEKGKDVELRCDPISGHTALYWYRQSLGQGLEFLIYFQGNSAPDKSGLPSDRFSAERTGGSVSTLTIQRTQQEDSAVYLCASKLRWRAGGSLVDEQFFGPGTRLTVL.

The chain couples TRBV12-5 to TRBJ1-1, with 9 bases fitting TRBD1. CDR1 and CDR2 from the germline V gene are LGHNT and FRNRAP. V dropped 1 base and J dropped 6; count of bases not matched to a gene: 6. The CDR3 runs 15 residues. CDR3 in amino acids: CASGLAGQGMAEAFF. The CDR3 DNA reads TGTGCTAGTGGTTTGGCCGGACAGGGGATGGCTGAAGCTTTCTTT.

The table lists this clone with a few counts. The chain joins TRBV5-1 to TRBJ2-5, with TRBD1 identical over 8 bases. Germline CDR1 reads SGHRS; CDR2 reads YFSETQ. V shed 4 bases and J 5 bases; nucleotides not matched to a gene: 10. There are 15 residues in the CDR3. This chain's CDR3 is CASSTLTGAGETQYF. CDR3 DNA: TGCGCCAGCAGCACCCTGACAGGGGCAGGGGAGACCCAGTACTTC.

The chain is built from TRBV5-1 and TRBJ1-5; D gene uncertain. The CDR3 has 14 amino acids. CDR1 is SGHRS, CDR2 YFSETQ, per germline. Trimming took 0 bases from V and 6 from J, leaving 10 bases between them. CDR3 sequence: CASSLGGFGQPQHF. The CDR3 region has the DNA TGCGCCAGCAGCTTGGGCGGTTTCGGTCAGCCCCAGCATTTT.

The DNA of the CDR3 is TGTGCCAGCAGCGAATATTGGACAGGGGGCGGCACTGAAGCTTTCTTT. Amino acid sequence: CASSEYWTGGGTEAFF. The genes are TRBV2 and TRBJ1-1, with 11 bases identical to TRBD1. This CDR3 has 16 residues. V shed 6 bases and J 4 bases; nucleotides not matched to a gene: 10. In germline, CDR1 is SNHLY, CDR2 FYNNEI.

This chain links TRBV11-3 with TRBJ2-7; D is perhaps TRBD2 (5 bases). V dropped 4 bases and J dropped 0 bases, with 16 bases sitting between them. CDR1 is SGHNT and CDR2 is YENEEA in the germline V gene. This CDR3 spans 16 amino acids. The CDR3 DNA reads TGTGCCAGCAGCTGCTCACTAGTACCCAACTCCTACGAGCAGTACGTC. Translation gives CASSCSLVPNSYEQYV.

The rearrangement links TRBV5-6 to TRBJ2-3; 11 bases map to TRBD2. CDR3 length: 19 amino acids. The ends lost 6 bases at V and 1 base at J; junction bases unmatched: 16. Per germline, CDR1 SGHDT and CDR2 YYEEEE. Written as DNA, the CDR3 is TGTGCCAGCAACGGACCTTGGCTAGCGGGAGGCCGGGGCACAGATACGCAGTATTTT. It translates to CASNGPWLAGGRGTDTQYF. The variable domain in full, completed from reference TRBV5-6 and TRBJ2-3, reads DAGVTQSPTHLIKTRGQQVTLRCSPKSGHDTVSWYQQALGQGPQFIFQYYEEEERQRGNFPDRFSGHQFPNYSSELNVNALLLGDSALYLCASNGPWLAGGRGTDTQYFGPGTRLTVL.

This clone was detected a few times. This chain connects TRBV27 to TRBJ2-1; no definite D call. Germline lookup yields CDR1 MNHEY and CDR2 SMNVEV (reference sequence). CDR3 size: 14 residues. Trimming shortened V by 3 bases and J by 2 bases, and 8 bases separated the two germline ends. The CDR3 here is CASSLKQTYNEQFF. The DNA of the CDR3 is TGTGCCAGCAGTTTGAAACAGACCTACAATGAGCAGTTCTTC.